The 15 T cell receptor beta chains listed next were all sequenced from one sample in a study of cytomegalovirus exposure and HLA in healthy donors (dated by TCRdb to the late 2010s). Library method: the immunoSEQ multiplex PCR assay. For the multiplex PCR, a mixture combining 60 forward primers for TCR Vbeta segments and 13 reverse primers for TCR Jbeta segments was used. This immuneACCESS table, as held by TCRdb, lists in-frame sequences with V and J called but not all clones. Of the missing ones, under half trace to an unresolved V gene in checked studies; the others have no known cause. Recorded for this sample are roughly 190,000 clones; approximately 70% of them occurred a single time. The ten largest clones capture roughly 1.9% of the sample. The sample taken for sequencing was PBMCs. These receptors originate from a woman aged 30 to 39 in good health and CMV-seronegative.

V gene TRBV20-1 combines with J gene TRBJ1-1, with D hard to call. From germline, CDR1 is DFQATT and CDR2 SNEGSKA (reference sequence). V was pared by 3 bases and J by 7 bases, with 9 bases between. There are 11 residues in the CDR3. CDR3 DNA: TGCAGTGCTAGGTCTGGGCGTGAAGCTTTCTTT. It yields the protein CSARSGREAFF.

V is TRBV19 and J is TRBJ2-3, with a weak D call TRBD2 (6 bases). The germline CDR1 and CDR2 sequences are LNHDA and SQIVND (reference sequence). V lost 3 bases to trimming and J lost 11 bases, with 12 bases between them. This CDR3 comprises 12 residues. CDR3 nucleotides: TGTGCCAGTAGTATGGTGGCTAGCGTGCAGTATTTT. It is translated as CASSMVASVQYF.

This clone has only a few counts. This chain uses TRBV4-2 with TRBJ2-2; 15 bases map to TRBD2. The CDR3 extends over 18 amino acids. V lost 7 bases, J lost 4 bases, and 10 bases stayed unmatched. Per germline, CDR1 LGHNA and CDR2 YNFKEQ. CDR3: CASTPGLAGGRITGELFF. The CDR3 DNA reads TGTGCCAGCACCCCGGGACTAGCGGGGGGCCGTATCACCGGGGAGCTGTTTTTT.

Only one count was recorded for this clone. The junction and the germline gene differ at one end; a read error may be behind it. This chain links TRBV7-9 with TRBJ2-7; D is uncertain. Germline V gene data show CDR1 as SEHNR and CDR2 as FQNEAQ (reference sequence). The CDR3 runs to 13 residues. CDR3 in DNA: TGTTCCAGCAGCTTCCCCGCGGAGTTCGAGCAGTACTTC. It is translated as CSSSFPAEFEQYF.

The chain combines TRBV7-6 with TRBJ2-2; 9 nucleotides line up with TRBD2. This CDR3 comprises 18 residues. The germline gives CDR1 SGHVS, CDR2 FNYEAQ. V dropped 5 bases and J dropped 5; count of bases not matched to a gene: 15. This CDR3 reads CASSPVGLAGRETGELFF. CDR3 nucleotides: TGTGCCAGCAGCCCCGTGGGGCTAGCGGGAAGGGAAACCGGGGAGCTGTTTTTT.

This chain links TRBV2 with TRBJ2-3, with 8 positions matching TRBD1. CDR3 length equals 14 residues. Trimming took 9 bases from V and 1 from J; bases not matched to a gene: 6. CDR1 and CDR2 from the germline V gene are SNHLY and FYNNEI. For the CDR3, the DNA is TGTGCCAGTGTGGACAGGGAAGGCACAGATACGCAGTATTTT. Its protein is CASVDREGTDTQYF.

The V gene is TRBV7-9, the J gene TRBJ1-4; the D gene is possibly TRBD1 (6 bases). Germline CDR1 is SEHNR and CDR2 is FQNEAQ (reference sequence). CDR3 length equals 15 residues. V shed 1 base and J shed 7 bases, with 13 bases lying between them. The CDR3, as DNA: TGTGCCAGCAGCTTAGAACAGGGTCCCCGTGAAAAACTGTTTTTT. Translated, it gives CASSLEQGPREKLFF.

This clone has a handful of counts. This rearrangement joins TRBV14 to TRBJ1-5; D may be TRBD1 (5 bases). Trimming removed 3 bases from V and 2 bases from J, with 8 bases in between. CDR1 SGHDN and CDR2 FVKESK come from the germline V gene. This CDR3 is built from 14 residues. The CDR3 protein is CASSQSGRNQPQHF. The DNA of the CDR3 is TGTGCCAGCAGCCAGTCAGGGCGCAATCAGCCCCAGCATTTT.

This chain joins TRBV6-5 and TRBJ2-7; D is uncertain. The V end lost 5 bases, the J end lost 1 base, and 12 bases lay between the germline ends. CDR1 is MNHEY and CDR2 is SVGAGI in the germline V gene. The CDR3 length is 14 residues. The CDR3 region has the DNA TGTGCCAGCAGTCCCCTAGGCAGTTCCTACGAGCAGTACTTC. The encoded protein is CASSPLGSSYEQYF.

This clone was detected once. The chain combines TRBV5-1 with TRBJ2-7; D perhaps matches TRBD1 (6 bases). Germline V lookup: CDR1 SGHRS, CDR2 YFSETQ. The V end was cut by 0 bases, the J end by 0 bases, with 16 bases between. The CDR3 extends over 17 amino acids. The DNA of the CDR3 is TGCGCCAGCAGCTTGGCCCGCAGGGGCCTGAGCTCCTACGAGCAGTACTTC. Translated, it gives CASSLARRGLSSYEQYF.

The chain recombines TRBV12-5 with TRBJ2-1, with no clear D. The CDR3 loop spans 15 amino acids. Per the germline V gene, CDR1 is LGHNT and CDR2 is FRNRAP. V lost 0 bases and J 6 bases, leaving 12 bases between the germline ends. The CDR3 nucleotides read TGTGCTAGTGGTTTGGTACTAAGGAGTATCAATGAGCAGTTCTTC. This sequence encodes CASGLVLRSINEQFF.

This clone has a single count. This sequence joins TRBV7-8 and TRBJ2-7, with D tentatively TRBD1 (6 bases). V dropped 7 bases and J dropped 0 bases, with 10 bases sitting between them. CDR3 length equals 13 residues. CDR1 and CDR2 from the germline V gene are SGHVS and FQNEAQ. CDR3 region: CASKGTLSYEQYF. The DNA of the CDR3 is TGTGCCAGCAAGGGGACACTCTCCTACGAGCAGTACTTC.

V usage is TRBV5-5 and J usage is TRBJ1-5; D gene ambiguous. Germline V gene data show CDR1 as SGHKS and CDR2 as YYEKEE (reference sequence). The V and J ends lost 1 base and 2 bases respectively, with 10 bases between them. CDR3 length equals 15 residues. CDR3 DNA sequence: TGTGCCAGCAGCTTGTCGGGATTGGGCAATCAGCCCCAGCATTTT. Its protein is CASSLSGLGNQPQHF.

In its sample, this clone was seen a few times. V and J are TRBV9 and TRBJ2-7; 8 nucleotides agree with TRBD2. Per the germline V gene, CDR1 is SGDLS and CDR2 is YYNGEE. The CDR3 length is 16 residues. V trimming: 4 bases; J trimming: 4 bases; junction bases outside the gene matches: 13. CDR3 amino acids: CASSRGGGGGGYEQYF. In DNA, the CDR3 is TGTGCCAGCAGCCGGGGGGGAGGGGGAGGGGGTTACGAGCAGTACTTC.

CDR3 DNA: TGTGCCAGCAGCTCCGGGACTAGCGGGGGGCTTGCCTACAATGAGCAGTTCTTC. It translates to CASSSGTSGGLAYNEQFF. The chain joins TRBV5-6 to TRBJ2-1, with 15 bases lining up with TRBD2. The CDR3 covers 18 residues. The ends lost 3 bases at V and 2 bases at J; junction bases unmatched: 6. Germline V gene sequence: CDR1 SGHDT, CDR2 YYEEEE.